This T cell receptor beta chain was captured in a study of cytomegalovirus exposure and HLA in healthy donors. Across the whole study: The approximately 680 first-cohort repertoires and the 100 to 150 validation repertoires shared the same platform, a later analysis reported. General observations from the study: The authors enumerated over 150 TCR beta chains as linked to cytomegalovirus. Usually a TCR sequence was rare, but some public TCRs were found in many donors.

The data were produced by immunoSEQ multiplex PCR, yet TCRdb's version contains in-frame clones alone and is incomplete. This table has 90,000 to 130,000 clones, nearly 97% appearing once. Comments on this clone: Its antigen remains unknown.

The V end lost 2 bases, the J end lost 2 bases, and 13 bases lay between the germline ends. The CDR3 is made up of 15 amino acids. Germline-derived CDR1 and CDR2 are MDHEN and SYDVKM. The specimen was PBMCs. The source of this sequence is a young woman in good health and CMV-seronegative. The V gene is TRBV28, the J gene TRBJ2-7; possibly TRBD1 for D (5 bases). The CDR3 loop reads CASSLGATVAYEQYF. The CDR3 DNA is TGTGCCAGCAGTTTAGGGGCCACCGTGGCCTACGAGCAGTACTTC.